Presented here are 15 T cell receptor beta chains from one specimen sequenced in a study of blood T cell repertoires in COVID-19. Clones were sequenced by immunoSEQ multiplex PCR, and TCRdb holds only the in-frame ones, with some missing. Among roughly 380,000 clones listed, approximately 89% were seen once. Sequenced sample: peripheral blood. Receptor source: a woman aged 55 to 70 with COVID-19, enrolled during active disease.

The V gene is TRBV7-8, the J gene TRBJ2-7; 8 nucleotides line up with TRBD1. The CDR3 has 15 amino acids. V lost 0 bases, J lost 3 bases, and 4 bases stayed unmatched. Germline-derived CDR1 and CDR2 are SGHVS and FQNEAQ. CDR3 nucleotide sequence: TGTGCCAGCAGCTTAGCGGGGGACAGGTTCTACGAGCAGTACTTC. Protein sequence: CASSLAGDRFYEQYF.

V is TRBV19 and J is TRBJ2-2; D might be TRBD1 (6 bases). Trimming took off 2 bases at V and 0 bases at J, with 10 bases between the two ends. There are 16 residues in the CDR3. From germline, CDR1 is LNHDA and CDR2 SQIVND (reference sequence). The CDR3 DNA follows: TGTGCCAGTAGTATAAGATACAGGGCGAACACCGGGGAGCTGTTTTTT. Its translation: CASSIRYRANTGELFF.

A note on this clone: This same CDR3 is encoded by further DNA sequences in the sample. The chain recombines TRBV29-1 with TRBJ2-1; 10 bases line up with TRBD2. Germline CDR1 is SQVTM and CDR2 is ANQGSEA. Germline trimming cut 6 bases from V and 3 bases from J; bases unmatched to any gene: 2. This CDR3 has 13 residues. The CDR3 loop is CSVASGGYNEQFF. The CDR3 DNA follows: TGCAGCGTAGCTAGCGGGGGCTACAATGAGCAGTTCTTC.

J is TRBJ1-2 and V is TRBV2, with 7 bases aligning to TRBD1. The V gene's germline CDR1 is SNHLY and CDR2 FYNNEI. V lost 6 bases, J lost 3 bases, and 4 bases stayed unmatched. The CDR3 contains 13 residues. Here the CDR3 DNA reads TGTGCCAGCAGGGAACAGGGGTACTATGGCTACACCTTC. Protein product: CASREQGYYGYTF.

The V and J genes are TRBV19 and TRBJ1-5; D gene uncertain. V lost 5 bases, J lost 0 bases, and 11 bases lay in between. The CDR3 has 15 amino acids. Germline lookup yields CDR1 LNHDA and CDR2 SQIVND (reference sequence). The chain's CDR3 is CASSETVASNQPQHF. The CDR3 DNA reads TGTGCCAGTAGTGAGACGGTAGCTAGCAATCAGCCCCAGCATTTT.

V is TRBV7-3 and J is TRBJ2-4; perhaps TRBD2 as D (5 bases). V lost 5 bases to trimming and J lost 7 bases, with 15 bases between them. The CDR3 contains 14 residues. CDR1 and CDR2 (germline): SGHTA, FQGTGA. The CDR3 loop is CASSPVVGSNIQYF. Here the CDR3 DNA reads TGTGCCAGCAGCCCCGTAGTGGGGAGTAACATTCAGTACTTC.

The chain employs TRBV7-9 and TRBJ1-2; 8 nucleotides align to TRBD1. This CDR3 is built from 15 residues. V shed 5 bases and J 4 bases; nucleotides not matched to a gene: 9. The germline V gene has CDR1 SEHNR and CDR2 FQNEAQ (reference sequence). DNA for the CDR3: TGTGCCAGCAGCGCTTGGGACAGGAGCACCTATGGCTACACCTTC. As protein: CASSAWDRSTYGYTF. Filled out from reference TRBV7-9 and TRBJ1-2, the complete variable domain reads DTGVSQNPRHKITKRGQNVTFRCDPISEHNRLYWYRQTLGQGPEFLTYFQNEAQLEKSRLLSDRFSAERPKGSFSTLEIQRTEQGDSAMYLCASSAWDRSTYGYTFGSGTRLTVV.

The chain recombines TRBV5-5 with TRBJ1-5; 7 positions match TRBD1. With V trimmed by 4 bases and J by 11 bases, 12 bases remained unmatched. Germline V CDR1 and CDR2: SGHKS, YYEKEE (reference sequence). CDR3 length: 14 residues. As DNA, the CDR3 is TGTGCCAGCAGCGTGGGACAGTTTATGGGGACCCAGCATTTT. Translating gives CASSVGQFMGTQHF.

This chain links TRBV15 with TRBJ2-3; D is possibly TRBD2 (5 bases). From germline, CDR1 is LNHNV and CDR2 YYDKDF (reference sequence). The V and J ends lost 1 base and 6 bases respectively, with 11 bases between them. The CDR3 loop spans 14 amino acids. The DNA of the CDR3 is TGTGCCACCAGCAGAGCGGGAATAGTGGATACGCAGTATTTT. Its translation: CATSRAGIVDTQYF.

The rearrangement joins TRBV14 to TRBJ2-3, with 9 bases lining up with TRBD2. CDR3 size: 16 residues. From germline, CDR1 is SGHDN and CDR2 FVKESK. V lost 3 bases and J lost 2; bases outside the gene matches: 6. CDR3 residues: CASSQQAGGLTDTQYF. In DNA, the CDR3 is TGTGCCAGCAGCCAGCAAGCGGGGGGCCTCACAGATACGCAGTATTTT.

The chain has TRBV19 and TRBJ1-4; D not resolved. The germline CDR1 and CDR2 sequences are LNHDA and SQIVND (reference sequence). The ends were cut back, 9 bases at V and 7 bases at J, with 9 bases in the middle. There are 11 residues in the CDR3. CDR3 in amino acids: CASRVAEKLFF. The CDR3 bases are TGTGCCAGCCGGGTAGCTGAAAAACTGTTTTTT.

The J gene is TRBJ2-7, the V gene TRBV2; the D is unclear. From germline, CDR1 is SNHLY and CDR2 FYNNEI. This CDR3 has 11 amino acids. V lost 6 bases, J lost 0 bases, and 3 bases lay in between. The CDR3: CASRSSYEQYF. CDR3 sequence (DNA): TGTGCCAGCAGGAGCTCCTACGAGCAGTACTTC. The variable domain in full, with the rest retrieved from reference TRBV2 and TRBJ2-7, is EPEVTQTPSHQVTQMGQEVILRCVPISNHLYFYWYRQILGQKVEFLVSFYNNEISEKSEIFDDQFSVERPDGSNFTLKIRSTKLEDSAMYFCASRSSYEQYFGPGTRLTVT.

Written as DNA, the CDR3 is TGTGCCAGCAGCGTCCTAGCGGGGGGGGTCGGTACAGATACGCAGTATTTT. Protein: CASSVLAGGVGTDTQYF. V is TRBV9 and J is TRBJ2-3; 12 bases match TRBD2. There are 17 residues in the CDR3. The junction had 7 bases not matched to a gene; V was cut back by 2 bases and J by 3 bases. CDR1 and CDR2 from the germline V gene are SGDLS and YYNGEE.

This chain links TRBV7-8 with TRBJ1-2, with D possibly being TRBD1 (6 bases). The germline CDR1 and CDR2 sequences are SGHVS and FQNEAQ. V was trimmed by 3 bases and J by 3 bases, leaving 14 bases between them. This CDR3 is 15 amino acids long. This chain's CDR3 is CASSLGDKKYYGYTF. DNA for the CDR3: TGTGCCAGCAGCTTGGGGGACAAGAAATACTATGGCTACACCTTC. Drawing the rest from reference TRBV7-8 and TRBJ1-2, the complete variable domain is GAGVSQSPRYKVAKRGQDVALRCDPISGHVSLFWYQQALGQGPEFLTYFQNEAQLDKSGLPSDRFFAERPEGSVSTLKIQRTQQEDSAVYLCASSLGDKKYYGYTFGSGTRLTVV.

This clone is a singleton in its sample. The chain employs TRBV11-3 and TRBJ2-3; 7 bases fit TRBD1. The V and J ends lost 6 bases and 2 bases, in that order; junction bases with no gene match: 8. CDR1 and CDR2 from the germline V gene are SGHNT and YENEEA. The CDR3 is 15 residues long. The CDR3, as DNA: TGTGCCAGCAGGTCCAGACAGGGTCTCACAGATACGCAGTATTTT. This sequence encodes CASRSRQGLTDTQYF.